This T cell receptor (beta chain) originates from a study of identifying expanded T cells in peripheral blood. Germline CDR1 reads SNHLY; CDR2 reads FYNNEI. The CDR3 totals 11 residues. V was cut by 9 bases and J by 6 bases, with 11 bases left in between. Notes on the study in general: Over two and four weeks, about 15 and 18 clones changed, versus 1.2 between replicates. Roughly two-week clone count variance significantly increased as total template count grew.

Healthy donors had no documented immune events, such as infections, while sampled. This clone was detected only a few times. Antigen unknown. Libraries were prepared by immunoSEQ multiplex PCR; TCRdb keeps only in-frame clonotypes and omits some of them. The table has around 95,000 clones, over 80% seen once. This sequence joins TRBV2 and TRBJ1-2; D call uncertain. The sequenced sample consisted of blood. The clonotype comes from a person aged 18 to 75 in good health. CDR3 amino acids: CARSDADGYTF. The DNA of the CDR3 is TGTGCCAGATCGGACGCGGATGGCTACACCTTC.